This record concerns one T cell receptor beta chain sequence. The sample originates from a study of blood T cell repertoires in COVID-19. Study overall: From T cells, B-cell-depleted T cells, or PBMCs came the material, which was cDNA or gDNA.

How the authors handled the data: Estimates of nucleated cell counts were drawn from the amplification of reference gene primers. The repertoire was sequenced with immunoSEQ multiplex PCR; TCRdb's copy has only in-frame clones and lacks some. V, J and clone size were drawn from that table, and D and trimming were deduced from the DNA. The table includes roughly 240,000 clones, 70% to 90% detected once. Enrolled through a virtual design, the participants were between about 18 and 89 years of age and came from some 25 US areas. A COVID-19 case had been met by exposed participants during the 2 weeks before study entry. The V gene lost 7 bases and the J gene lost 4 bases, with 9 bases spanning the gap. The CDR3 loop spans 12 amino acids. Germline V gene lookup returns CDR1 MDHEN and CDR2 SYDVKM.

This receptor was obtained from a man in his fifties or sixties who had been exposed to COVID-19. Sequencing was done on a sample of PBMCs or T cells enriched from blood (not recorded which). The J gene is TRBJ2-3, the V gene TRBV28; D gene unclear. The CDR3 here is CASIGPSDTQYF. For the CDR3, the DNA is TGTGCCAGCATCGGTCCCTCAGATACGCAGTATTTT.